The source of this T cell receptor (beta chain) is a study of blood T cell repertoires in COVID-19. Overall study context: Italy, Spain and the United States were the sources of the convalescent and acute COVID-19 samples. PBMCs, B-cell-depleted T cells, or T cells were the source of the cDNA or gDNA that made up the material.

Trimming removed 0 bases from V and 5 bases from J, with 11 bases in between. This CDR3 has 14 residues. CDR1 SGHRS and CDR2 YFSETQ come from the germline V gene. The protocol was immunoSEQ multiplex PCR, while the TCRdb copy is restricted to in-frame clones and leaves out a portion. This table holds some 110,000 clones, around 86% found once. This receptor was identified in a man aged 35 to 55 with acute or convalescent COVID-19. The rearrangement links TRBV5-1 to TRBJ1-1; no reliable D call. The sample was peripheral blood. The CDR3 protein is CASSLAGMRTEAFF. The CDR3 DNA is TGCGCCAGCAGCTTGGCGGGGATGAGGACTGAAGCTTTCTTT.